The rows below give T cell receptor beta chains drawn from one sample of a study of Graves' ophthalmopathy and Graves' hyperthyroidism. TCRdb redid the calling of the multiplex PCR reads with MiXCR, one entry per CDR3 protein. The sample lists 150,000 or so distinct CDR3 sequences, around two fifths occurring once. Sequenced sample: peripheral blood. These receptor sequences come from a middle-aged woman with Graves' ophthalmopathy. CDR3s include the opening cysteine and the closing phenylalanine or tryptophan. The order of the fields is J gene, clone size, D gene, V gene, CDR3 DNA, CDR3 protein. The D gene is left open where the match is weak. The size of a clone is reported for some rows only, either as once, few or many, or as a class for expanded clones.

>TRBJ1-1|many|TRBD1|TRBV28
TGTGCCAGCAGTTTTTATGGAGACAGGGGTACTACTGAAGCTTTCTTT
CASSFYGDRGTTEAFF
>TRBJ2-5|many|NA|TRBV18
TGTGCCAGCTCACCACCGTTGTACGGCGGGGTCGAGACCCAGTACTTC
CASSPPLYGGVETQYF
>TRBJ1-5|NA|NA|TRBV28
TGTGCCAGCAGTTACGGACGGGGAGGGCAGCCCCAGCATTTT
CASSYGRGGQPQHF
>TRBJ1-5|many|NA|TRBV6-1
TGTGCCAGCAGTCCAGCGAATCAGCCCCAGCATTTT
CASSPANQPQHF
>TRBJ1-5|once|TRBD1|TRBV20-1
TGCAGTGCCCAGCGGGGACAGGGGAATCAGCCCCAGCATTTT
CSAQRGQGNQPQHF
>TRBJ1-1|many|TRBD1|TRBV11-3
TGTGCCAGCAGACCTCGGACAGGCCAGAACACTGAAGCTTTCTTT
CASRPRTGQNTEAFF
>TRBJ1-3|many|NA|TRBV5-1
TGCGCCAGCAGCCGAGACAACTCTGGAAACACCATATATTTT
CASSRDNSGNTIYF
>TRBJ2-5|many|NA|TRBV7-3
TGTGCCAGCAGCTTAACGCGGCAAGAGACCCAGTACTTC
CASSLTRQETQYF
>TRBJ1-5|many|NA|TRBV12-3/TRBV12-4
TGTGCCAGCAGTTCACGGGGGAGAAGCAATCAGCCCCAGCATTTT
CASSSRGRSNQPQHF
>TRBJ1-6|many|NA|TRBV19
TGTGCCAGTAGCAAACGGACAGATCAGTATAATTCACCCCTCCACTTT
CASSKRTDQYNSPLHF
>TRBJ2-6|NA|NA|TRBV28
TGTGCCAGCAGGGAACCTGGACCCTCTGGGGCCAACGTCCTGACTTTC
CASREPGPSGANVLTF
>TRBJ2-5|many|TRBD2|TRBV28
TGTGCCAGCAGTCCAAGGACTAGCGGGGGTTCCCCCCTTCGGACCTCGGAGACCCAGTACTTC
CASSPRTSGGSPLRTSETQYF
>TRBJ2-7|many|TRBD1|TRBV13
TGTGCCAGCAGCGAGGGGACAGGGGGTACCGGTAGGGTCCACGAGCAGTACTTC
CASSEGTGGTGRVHEQYF
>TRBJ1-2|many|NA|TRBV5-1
TGCGCCAGCAGCTTGGATTCCCAGGGTAACTATGGCTACACCTTC
CASSLDSQGNYGYTF
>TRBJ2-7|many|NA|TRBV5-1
TGCGCCAGCAGCTTTGGAAAGGGGTCGTACGAGCAGTACTTC
CASSFGKGSYEQYF
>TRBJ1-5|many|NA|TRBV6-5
TGTGCCAGCAGTCGCGGGCAAAATCAGCCCCAGCATTTT
CASSRGQNQPQHF
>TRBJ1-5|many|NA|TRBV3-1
TGTGCCAGCAGCCAAGATTTGGGGACTAATCAGCCCCAGCATTTT
CASSQDLGTNQPQHF
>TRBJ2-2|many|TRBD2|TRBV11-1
TGTGCCAGCAGGACTAGCGGGGCCCGTGGCACCGGGGAGCTGTTTTTT
CASRTSGARGTGELFF
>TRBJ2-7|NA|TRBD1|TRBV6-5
TGTGCCAGCAGTTACGCCGGGACAGGGTCCTACGAGCAGTACTTC
CASSYAGTGSYEQYF
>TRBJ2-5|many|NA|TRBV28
TGTGCCAGCAGGGGAAGTCAAGAGACCCAGTACTTC
CASRGSQETQYF
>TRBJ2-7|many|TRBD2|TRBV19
TGTGCCAGTAGTGAACTAGCGGGAGAATCCTACGAGCAGTACTTC
CASSELAGESYEQYF
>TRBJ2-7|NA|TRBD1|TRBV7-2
TGTGCCAGCAGCCGAGGGACAGCTTACGAGCAGTACTTC
CASSRGTAYEQYF
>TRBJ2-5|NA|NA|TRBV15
TGTGCCACCAGCGGAAGAAGGGAGACCCAGTACTTC
CATSGRRETQYF
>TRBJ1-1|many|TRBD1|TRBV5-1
TGCGCCAGCAGCTCCAACGCGTACAGGGGCACTGAAGCTTTCTTT
CASSSNAYRGTEAFF
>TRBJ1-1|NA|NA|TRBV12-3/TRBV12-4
TGTGCCAGCAGTCGTGCAGCTTTCAACACTGAAGCTTTCTTT
CASSRAAFNTEAFF
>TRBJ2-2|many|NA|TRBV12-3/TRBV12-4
TGTGCCAGCAGGGGGGGACCGAACACCGGGGAGCTGTTTTTT
CASRGGPNTGELFF
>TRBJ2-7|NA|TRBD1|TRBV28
TGTGCCAGCAGTCTCGGACAGGGCGAGGCCTACGAGCAGTACTTC
CASSLGQGEAYEQYF
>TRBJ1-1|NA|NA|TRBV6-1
TGTGCCAGCAGTGATCGCCGGGACCCTAACACTGAAGCTTTCTTT
CASSDRRDPNTEAFF
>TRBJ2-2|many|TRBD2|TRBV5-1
TGCGCCAGCAGCCCTCGCCCTCCGGGACTAGCGGGGGGGCAGGCCGGGGAGCTGTTTTTT
CASSPRPPGLAGGQAGELFF
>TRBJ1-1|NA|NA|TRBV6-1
TGTGCCAGCAGGGGCCAAGGCGGCCAACCGAACACTGAAGCTTTCTTT
CASRGQGGQPNTEAFF
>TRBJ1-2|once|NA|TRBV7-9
TGTGCCAGCAGCGTACAGGAAGGCTATGGCTACACCTTC
CASSVQEGYGYTF
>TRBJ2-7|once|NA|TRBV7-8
TGTGCCAGCAGTTACACCTATCAGTACGAGCAGTACTTC
CASSYTYQYEQYF
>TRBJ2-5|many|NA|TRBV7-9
TGTGCCAGCAGCTTAGGGGGGGAAGAGACCCAGTACTTC
CASSLGGEETQYF
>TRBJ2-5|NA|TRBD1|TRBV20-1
TGCAGTGCTCCAACCTCCAGACAGGGACCAGAGACCCAGTACTTC
CSAPTSRQGPETQYF
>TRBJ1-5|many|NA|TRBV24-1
TGTGCCACCAGTGACCCCGCTGAACCCAATCAGCCCCAGCATTTT
CATSDPAEPNQPQHF
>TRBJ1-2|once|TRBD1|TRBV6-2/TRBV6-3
TGTGCCAGCAGTTACCTACTGACAGGGCGCTATGGCTACACCTTC
CASSYLLTGRYGYTF
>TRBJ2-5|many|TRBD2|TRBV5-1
TGCGCCAGCAGCTACTGGACTAGCGGGAAACAAGAGACCCAGTACTTC
CASSYWTSGKQETQYF
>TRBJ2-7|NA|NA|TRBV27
TGTGCCAGCAGCGACTCGAGGCAGGCCAGTTATTACGAGCAGTACTTC
CASSDSRQASYYEQYF
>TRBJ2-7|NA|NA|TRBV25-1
TGTGCCAGCAGTGCCCCCGGGATTAACTCCTACGAGCAGTACTTC
CASSAPGINSYEQYF
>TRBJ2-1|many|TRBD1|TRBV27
TGTGCCAGCAAACCGGGACAGGGGGTTTACAATGAGCAGTTCTTC
CASKPGQGVYNEQFF
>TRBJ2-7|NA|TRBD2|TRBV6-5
TGTGCCAGCAGTTACCAGGGCGGAGACGGGAGGCAGCAGTACTTC
CASSYQGGDGRQQYF
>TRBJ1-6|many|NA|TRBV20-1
TGCAGTGGGATAGGGCAGACTAATAATTCACCCCTCCACTTT
CSGIGQTNNSPLHF
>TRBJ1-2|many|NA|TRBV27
TGTGCCAGCAGTTTATCGATCGCCGGAGGCTACACCTTC
CASSLSIAGGYTF
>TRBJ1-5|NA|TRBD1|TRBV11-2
TGTGCCAGCAGCTTAGTCCCGGGACAGGAAAAGAGGGGCAATCAGCCCCAGCATTTT
CASSLVPGQEKRGNQPQHF
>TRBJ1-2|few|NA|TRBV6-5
TGTGCCAGCAGTTACTCGGCAGGGCACTATGGCTACACCTTC
CASSYSAGHYGYTF
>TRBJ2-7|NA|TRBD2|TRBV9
TGTGCCAGCAGCGCAGGAGGACTAGCCTCCTACGAGCAGTACTTC
CASSAGGLASYEQYF
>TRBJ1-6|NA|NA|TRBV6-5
TGTGCCAGCAGTTACTCAGGAGACAGATATACCAATTCACCCCTCCACTTT
CASSYSGDRYTNSPLHF
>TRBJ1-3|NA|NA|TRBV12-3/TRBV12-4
TGTGCCAGCAGTTTAGAACCTTCTGTCATATATTTT
CASSLEPSVIYF
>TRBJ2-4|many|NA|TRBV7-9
TGTGCCAGCAGCTTAGCGATTGGAAACATTCAGTACTTC
CASSLAIGNIQYF
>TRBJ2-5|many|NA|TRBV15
TGTGCCACCAGCAGAGATCTCAGGGGAGGGGGAGAGACCCAGTACTTC
CATSRDLRGGGETQYF
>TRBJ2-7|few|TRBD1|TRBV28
TGTGCCAGCAGTTCCACAGGGGGCTTCTCCTACGAGCAGTACTTC
CASSSTGGFSYEQYF
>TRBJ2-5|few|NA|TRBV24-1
TGTGCCACCAGCGGGAGTGGAGAGACCCAGTACTTC
CATSGSGETQYF
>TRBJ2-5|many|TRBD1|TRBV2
TGTGCCAGCTCGGACAGGGCAAAGACCCAGTACTTC
CASSDRAKTQYF
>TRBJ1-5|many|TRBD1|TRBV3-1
TGTGCCAGCAGCCAGGGACAGGGATTTCAGCCCCAGCATTTT
CASSQGQGFQPQHF
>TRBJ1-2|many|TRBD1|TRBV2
TGTGCCAGCAACTGGGACAGCCAGTTGGGCTACACCTTC
CASNWDSQLGYTF
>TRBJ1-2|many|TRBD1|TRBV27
TGTGCCAGCAGGAAGGGGGCGGCCTATGGCTACACCTTC
CASRKGAAYGYTF
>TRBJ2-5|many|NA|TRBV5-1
TGCGCCAGCAGCTTGGCCGGGCAGGGAGACGAGACCCAGTACTTC
CASSLAGQGDETQYF
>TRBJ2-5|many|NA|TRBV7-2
TGTGCCAGCAGCTTAGCGCTTGATCCGAGGACCCAGTACTTC
CASSLALDPRTQYF